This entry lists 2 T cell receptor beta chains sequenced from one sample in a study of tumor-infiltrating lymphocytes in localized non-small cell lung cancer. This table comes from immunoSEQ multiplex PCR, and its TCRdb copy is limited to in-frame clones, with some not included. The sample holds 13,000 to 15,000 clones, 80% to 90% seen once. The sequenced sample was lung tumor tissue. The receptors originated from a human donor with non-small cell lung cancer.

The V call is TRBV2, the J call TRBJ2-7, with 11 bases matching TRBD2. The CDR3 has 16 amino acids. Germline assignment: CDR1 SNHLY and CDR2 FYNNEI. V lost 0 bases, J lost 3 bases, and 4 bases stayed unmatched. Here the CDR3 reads CASSEARLAGNYEQYF. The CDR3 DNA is TGTGCCAGCAGTGAAGCCCGACTAGCGGGAAACTACGAGCAGTACTTC.

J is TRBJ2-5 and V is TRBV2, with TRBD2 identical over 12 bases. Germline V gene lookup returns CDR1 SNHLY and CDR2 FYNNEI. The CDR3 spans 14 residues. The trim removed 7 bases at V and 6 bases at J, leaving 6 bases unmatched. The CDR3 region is CASIGLAGRKTQYF. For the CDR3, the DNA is TGTGCCAGCATCGGACTAGCGGGGAGAAAGACCCAGTACTTC.